These 27 T cell receptor beta chains came from one sample sequenced in a study of blood T cell repertoires in COVID-19. Sequenced by immunoSEQ multiplex PCR; TCRdb stores in-frame clones only, minus some. Of under 30,000 clones in the sample, about 86% are singletons; the top ten hold 15% to 20%. Sequenced: peripheral blood. Receptors originate from a human donor with acute or convalescent COVID-19. The donor label of this sample is uncertain.

This clone was observed a handful of times. The rearrangement links TRBV7-3 to TRBJ2-3, with 11 bases aligning to TRBD2. J was trimmed by 6 bases and V by 0 bases; bases with no gene match: 5. This CDR3 has 16 residues. Germline V lookup: CDR1 SGHTA, CDR2 FQGTGA. CDR3 sequence: CASSLTRSGGADTQYF. The DNA for the CDR3 is TGTGCCAGCAGCTTAACCCGTAGCGGGGGGGCGGATACGCAGTATTTT.

The V call is TRBV19, the J call TRBJ2-7; D might be TRBD2 (6 bases). The V and J ends lost 6 bases and 2 bases respectively, with 14 bases between them. CDR3 size: 14 residues. Germline CDR1 is LNHDA and CDR2 is SQIVND (reference sequence). CDR3 sequence reads: CASSNQGGPYEQYF. In DNA form, the CDR3 reads TGTGCCAGTAGCAATCAGGGAGGACCCTACGAGCAGTACTTC.

The chain has TRBV30 and TRBJ1-2; no reliable D call. This CDR3 has 13 residues. CDR1 is GTSNPN and CDR2 is SVGIG in the germline V gene (reference sequence). V was clipped by 1 base and J by 8 bases, with 14 bases between them. The DNA for the CDR3 is TGTGCCTGGAGTGGCGCAGGCCCAGAAGGCTACACCTTC. Amino acids: CAWSGAGPEGYTF.

The CDR3 sequence: CSVEEGRGHYGYTF. The CDR3 DNA reads as TGCAGCGTTGAAGAGGGCAGGGGACATTATGGCTACACCTTC. The chain links TRBV29-1 to TRBJ1-2; possible D gene TRBD1, 6 bases. With 0 bases removed from V and 5 bases from J, the gap between germline ends came to 13 bases. This CDR3 has 14 residues. Germline V gene data show CDR1 as SQVTM and CDR2 as ANQGSEA.

The J gene is TRBJ2-5, the V gene TRBV18; 16 bases are shared with TRBD2. Germline V gene sequence: CDR1 KGHSH, CDR2 LQKENI. V shed 2 bases, J shed 5 bases, and the junction held 11 bases outside the gene matches. This CDR3 is 19 amino acids long. CDR3 coding DNA: TGTGCCAGCTCACCAAGGAGCCCGGGACTAGCGGGAGGGGAGGAGACCCAGTACTTC. Translating it yields CASSPRSPGLAGGEETQYF.

This chain's CDR3 is CASNAGGPTDTQYF. CDR3 bases: TGCGCCAGCAACGCGGGAGGGCCAACAGATACGCAGTATTTT. The V and J genes are TRBV5-1 and TRBJ2-3, with 9 nucleotides matching TRBD2. Germline trimming cut 6 bases from V and 3 bases from J; bases unmatched to any gene: 5. Germline V lookup: CDR1 SGHRS, CDR2 YFSETQ. This CDR3 has 14 residues. Combining the CDR3 with reference TRBV5-1 and TRBJ2-3 gives the whole variable domain KAGVTQTPRYLIKTRGQQVTLSCSPISGHRSVSWYQQTPGQGLQFLFEYFSETQRNKGNFPGRFSGRQFSNSRSEMNVSTLELGDSALYLCASNAGGPTDTQYFGPGTRLTVL.

CDR3 residues: CASTDRAFDTEAFF. Here the CDR3 DNA reads TGTGCCAGCACCGACAGGGCCTTTGACACTGAAGCTTTCTTT. V usage is TRBV6-5 and J usage is TRBJ1-1; TRBD1 agrees at 7 bases. This CDR3 has 14 amino acids. CDR1 MNHEY and CDR2 SVGAGI come from the germline V gene. Losses at the gene ends were 7 bases for V and 3 bases for J; bases not matched to a gene: 8.

The V and J genes are TRBV30 and TRBJ1-6, with a tentative D call TRBD1 (6 bases). Trimming removed 0 bases at V and 8 bases at J, with 8 bases between. The CDR3 sequence is 13 residues long. Germline V gene lookup returns CDR1 GTSNPN and CDR2 SVGIG (reference sequence). The CDR3 DNA is TGTGCCTGGAGTGTACAGGGATATTCACCCCTCCACTTT. Translating gives CAWSVQGYSPLHF. Looking up the rest from reference TRBV30 and TRBJ1-6 gives the full variable domain: SQTIHQWPATLVQPVGSPLSLECTVEGTSNPNLYWYRQAAGRGLQLLFYSVGIGQISSEVPQNLSASRPQDRQFILSSKKLLLSDSGFYLCAWSVQGYSPLHFGNGTRLTVT.

V is TRBV6-1 and J is TRBJ1-6; D perhaps matches TRBD1 (6 bases). The CDR3 covers 16 residues. The germline gives CDR1 MNHNS, CDR2 SASEGT. Trimming took 4 bases from V and 5 from J, leaving 15 bases between them. The CDR3 nucleotides are TGTGCCAGCAGTGCTAATACAGGGCCCGATAATTCACCCCTCCACTTT. Translated: CASSANTGPDNSPLHF.

This sequence joins TRBV7-2 and TRBJ2-7; 7 bases agree with TRBD2. CDR3 length: 16 residues. V lost 2 bases to trimming and J lost 1 base; unmatched junction nucleotides: 8. The germline CDR1 and CDR2 sequences are SGHTA and FQGNSA. In DNA, the CDR3 is TGTGCCAGCAGCTTATCCGGCGGGGGAACGTCCTACGAGCAGTACTTC. Residues: CASSLSGGGTSYEQYF.

The CDR3 sequence: CASSSGLAGNHNEQFF. In nucleotides, the CDR3 is TGTGCCAGCAGCTCAGGACTAGCGGGGAACCACAATGAGCAGTTCTTC. The chain recombines TRBV3-1 (or the pseudogene TRBV3-2) with TRBJ2-1, with TRBD2 identical over 12 bases. CDR1 and CDR2 from the germline V gene are LGHDT and YNNKEL (reference sequence). Unmatched junction bases numbered 7, after V lost 5 bases and J lost 5 bases. This CDR3 contains 16 residues.

The chain carries TRBV19 and TRBJ2-5; 10 nucleotides agree with TRBD2. CDR1 is LNHDA, CDR2 SQIVND, per germline (reference sequence). The CDR3 consists of 15 residues. Trimming took 5 bases from V and 2 from J; bases not matched to a gene: 5. The CDR3 DNA is TGTGCCAGTAGTTTCGGACTAGCGGTACAAGAGACCCAGTACTTC. It yields the protein CASSFGLAVQETQYF.

The CDR3 sequence: CASSLLEGTGELFF. The CDR3 DNA reads TGTGCCAGCAGTTTACTAGAGGGCACCGGGGAGCTGTTTTTT. The V and J genes are TRBV2 and TRBJ2-2; a weak D match, TRBD2 (5 bases). Germline V gene data show CDR1 as SNHLY and CDR2 as FYNNEI. The germline V and J ends were trimmed by 5 bases and 4 bases, with 11 bases remaining between them. This CDR3 is 14 amino acids long.

The V and J genes are TRBV7-9 and TRBJ2-7, with 10 nucleotides matching TRBD1. The ends lost 5 bases at V and 3 bases at J; junction bases unmatched: 4. This CDR3 contains 14 residues. Germline lookup yields CDR1 SEHNR and CDR2 FQNEAQ (reference sequence). This chain's CDR3 is CASSLRDRGYEQYF. The DNA of the CDR3 is TGTGCCAGCAGCCTCCGGGACAGGGGCTACGAGCAGTACTTC.

This chain connects TRBV5-4 to TRBJ1-3; no reliable D call. The CDR3 sequence is 16 residues long. Germline V gives CDR1 SGHNT, CDR2 YYREEE (reference sequence). Trimming took off 1 base at V and 0 bases at J, with 11 bases between the two ends. The CDR3 DNA reads TGTGCCAGCAGCTTGCCCGACGGGAACTCTGGAAACACCATATATTTT. Residues: CASSLPDGNSGNTIYF.

In this sample, this clone turned up a few times. CDR3 DNA sequence: TGCGCCAGCAGCTTGGCCGGGGGGCTGAACACTGAAGCTTTCTTT. Translating it yields CASSLAGGLNTEAFF. The rearrangement uses TRBV5-1 and TRBJ1-1, with D perhaps matching TRBD1 (6 bases). Germline CDR1 and CDR2: SGHRS and YFSETQ. V was clipped by 0 bases and J by 0 bases, with 9 bases between them. CDR3 size: 15 residues.

A single count supports this clone. The chain recombines TRBV30 with TRBJ2-6; D might be TRBD2 (6 bases). Germline-derived CDR1 and CDR2 are GTSNPN and SVGIG (reference sequence). This CDR3 has 17 residues. Deletions cut 3 bases from V and 0 bases from J, with 15 bases between. The CDR3 nucleotides read TGTGCCTGGAGCGGAGGCGGGAAATCCTCTGGGGCCAACGTCCTGACTTTC. Encoded protein: CAWSGGGKSSGANVLTF.

The J gene is TRBJ2-3, the V gene TRBV19; no reliable D call. The germline gives CDR1 LNHDA, CDR2 SQIVND (reference sequence). The CDR3 loop spans 13 amino acids. Trimming removed 6 bases from V and 4 bases from J, with 11 bases in between. CDR3 DNA sequence: TGTGCCAGTAGGGCAACCGCACCAGATACGCAGTATTTT. Its protein is CASRATAPDTQYF.

The genes are TRBV6-5 and TRBJ1-1, with 7 bases matching TRBD1. V gave up 4 bases and J gave up 5 bases; unmatched junction bases: 7. Germline V gene data show CDR1 as MNHEY and CDR2 as SVGAGI. CDR3 size: 14 residues. CDR3 in amino acids: CASSSLAGGTEAFF. CDR3 DNA sequence: TGTGCCAGCAGTTCTCTGGCAGGGGGGACTGAAGCTTTCTTT.

V is TRBV19 and J is TRBJ2-1; a possible D gene is TRBD1 (6 bases). The germline CDR1 and CDR2 sequences are LNHDA and SQIVND (reference sequence). V was pared by 3 bases and J by 6 bases, with 15 bases between. The CDR3 is made up of 15 amino acids. This CDR3 is CASSMPVGAANEQFF. DNA of the CDR3: TGTGCCAGTAGTATGCCCGTGGGGGCGGCCAATGAGCAGTTCTTC.

The rearrangement joins TRBV7-2 to TRBJ1-1; D unclear. Trimming removed 4 bases from V and 1 base from J, with 13 bases in between. CDR1 is SGHTA, CDR2 FQGNSA, per germline. The CDR3 contains 15 residues. In DNA, the CDR3 is TGTGCCAGCAGCTCCTCCCAACATCAGAACACTGAAGCTTTCTTT. Translating it yields CASSSSQHQNTEAFF.

The genes are TRBV19 and TRBJ1-2, with no clear D. V lost 1 base and J 0 bases, leaving 9 bases between the germline ends. Germline-derived CDR1 and CDR2 are LNHDA and SQIVND (reference sequence). This CDR3 contains 15 residues. Written as DNA, the CDR3 is TGTGCCAGTAGTATAGCGCCGCAGGCTAACTATGGCTACACCTTC. Protein sequence: CASSIAPQANYGYTF.

V usage is TRBV27 and J usage is TRBJ1-1, with 8 nucleotides matching TRBD1. Germline V lookup: CDR1 MNHEY, CDR2 SMNVEV (reference sequence). This CDR3 spans 15 amino acids. J lost 4 bases, V lost 6 bases, and 10 bases had no gene match. CDR3 nucleotide sequence: TGTGCCAGCAGAACTCCAGGGGGCTCGGGCACTGAAGCTTTCTTT. Its translation is CASRTPGGSGTEAFF.

The J gene is TRBJ2-1, the V gene TRBV3-1 (or the pseudogene TRBV3-2); perhaps TRBD2 as D (6 bases). This CDR3 has 15 residues. The ends were cut back, 4 bases at V and 4 bases at J, with 14 bases in the middle. Germline CDR1 reads LGHDT; CDR2 reads YNNKEL (reference sequence). This CDR3 is CASSRGTEGYNEQFF. DNA for the CDR3: TGTGCCAGCAGCCGAGGGACGGAGGGATACAATGAGCAGTTCTTC.

The chain uses TRBV7-8 and TRBJ2-5; TRBD2 might be the D (6 bases). The germline V gene has CDR1 SGHVS and CDR2 FQNEAQ. V was trimmed by 5 bases and J by 4 bases, leaving 17 bases between them. There are 15 residues in the CDR3. CDR3 sequence reads: CASSISGPGGETQYF. The CDR3 DNA reads as TGTGCCAGCAGCATCTCCGGGCCCGGGGGAGAGACCCAGTACTTC.

V and J are TRBV5-1 and TRBJ2-3, with D perhaps matching TRBD1 (6 bases). Germline CDR1 SGHRS, CDR2 YFSETQ. This CDR3 has 16 residues. Deletions cut 3 bases from V and 3 bases from J, with 17 bases between. The CDR3, as DNA: TGCGCCAGCAGCTCACAGCTGACAGGTTTGACAGATACGCAGTATTTT. Translated: CASSSQLTGLTDTQYF.

V usage is TRBV5-5 and J usage is TRBJ2-1; no firm D call. This CDR3 spans 16 amino acids. The germline gives CDR1 SGHKS, CDR2 YYEKEE (reference sequence). V lost 0 bases and J lost 6, with 16 bases in between. CDR3 sequence: CASSLERQAISNEQFF. Here the CDR3 DNA reads TGTGCCAGCAGCTTGGAACGCCAAGCAATTAGCAATGAGCAGTTCTTC.